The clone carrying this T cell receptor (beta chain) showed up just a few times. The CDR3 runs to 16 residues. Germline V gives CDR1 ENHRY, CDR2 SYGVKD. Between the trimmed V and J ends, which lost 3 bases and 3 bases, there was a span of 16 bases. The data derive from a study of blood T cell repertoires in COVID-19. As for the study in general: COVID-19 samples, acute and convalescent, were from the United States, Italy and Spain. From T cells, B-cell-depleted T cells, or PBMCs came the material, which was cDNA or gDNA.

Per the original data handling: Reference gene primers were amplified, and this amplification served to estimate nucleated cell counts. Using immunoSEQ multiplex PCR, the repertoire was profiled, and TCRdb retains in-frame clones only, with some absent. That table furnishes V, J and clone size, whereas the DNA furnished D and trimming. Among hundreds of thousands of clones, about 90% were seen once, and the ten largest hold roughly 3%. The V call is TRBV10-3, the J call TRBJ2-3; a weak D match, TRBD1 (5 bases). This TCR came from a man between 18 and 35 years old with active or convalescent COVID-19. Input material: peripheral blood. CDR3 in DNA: TGTGCCATCAGTGAATCAGGGAAGGGTGAGACAGATACGCAGTATTTT. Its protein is CAISESGKGETDTQYF.